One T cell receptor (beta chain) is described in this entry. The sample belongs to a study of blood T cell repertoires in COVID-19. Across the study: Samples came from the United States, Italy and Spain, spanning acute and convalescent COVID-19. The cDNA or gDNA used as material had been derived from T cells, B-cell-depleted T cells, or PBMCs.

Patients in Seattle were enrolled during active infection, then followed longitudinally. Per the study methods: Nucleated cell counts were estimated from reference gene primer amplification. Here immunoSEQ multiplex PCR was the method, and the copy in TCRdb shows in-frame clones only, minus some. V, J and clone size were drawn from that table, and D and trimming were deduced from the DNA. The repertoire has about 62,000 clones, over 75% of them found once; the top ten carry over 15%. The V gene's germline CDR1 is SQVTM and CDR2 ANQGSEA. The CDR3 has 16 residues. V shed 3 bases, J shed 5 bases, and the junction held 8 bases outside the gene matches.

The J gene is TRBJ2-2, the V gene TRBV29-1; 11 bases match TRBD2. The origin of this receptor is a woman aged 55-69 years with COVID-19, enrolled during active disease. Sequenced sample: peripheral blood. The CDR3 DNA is TGCAGCGTTGATTTAACTAGCGGGAGTGGGACCGGGGAGCTGTTTTTT. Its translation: CSVDLTSGSGTGELFF.